This T cell receptor beta chain is drawn from a study of blood T cell repertoires in COVID-19. Trimming removed 6 bases from V and 4 bases from J; junction bases left unmatched: 9. The CDR3 loop spans 15 amino acids. The germline gives CDR1 SGHTA, CDR2 FQGNSA. Some clones are missing from TCRdb's copy, which holds only in-frame ones; the method was immunoSEQ multiplex PCR. Here the sample spans around 200,000 clones, 85% to 90% being singletons. Cohorts were based on clinical histories the participants reported. The chain has TRBV7-2 and TRBJ1-1, with 9 positions matching TRBD1. The clonotype comes from a woman aged 40 to 55 with acute COVID-19. The sequenced sample was PBMCs or T cells enriched from blood (not recorded which). The CDR3 region is CASSSTGGASTEAFF. CDR3 in DNA: TGTGCCAGCAGTTCTACAGGGGGCGCGAGCACTGAAGCTTTCTTT.